This passage covers 8 T cell receptor beta chains from one sample sequenced in a study of beta chain features in type 1 diabetes. Whole-study results and caveats: TCRB CDR3s from Type 1 diabetes patients were moderately but significantly shorter in all four CD4+ subsets.

Their target antigens are unknown. The investigators reverse transcribed all of the isolated RNA, so they sequenced expressed TCRB transcripts. Assay: immunoSEQ multiplex PCR; the TCRdb copy retains only in-frame clones and omits some. The sample consists of some 240,000 clones, under 20% of them appearing once. The sequencing sample was made of naive CD4+ T cells from blood. The receptors come from a man aged 25-40 years with type 1 diabetes.

This clone was counted only a few times. The chain recombines TRBV25-1 with TRBJ2-7; D may be TRBD1 (6 bases). V was clipped by 4 bases and J by 2 bases, with 12 bases between them. This CDR3 region has 14 residues. The V gene's germline CDR1 is MGHDK and CDR2 SYGVNS. CDR3 amino acids: CASSVQGLPYEQYF. CDR3 in DNA: TGTGCCAGCAGTGTCCAGGGGCTACCCTACGAGCAGTACTTC.

This clone was seen more than once but under ten times. This chain joins TRBV5-1 and TRBJ2-3; 13 bases align to TRBD2. The CDR3 has 18 residues. Germline V gene lookup returns CDR1 SGHRS and CDR2 YFSETQ. Germline trimming cut 4 bases from V and 0 bases from J; bases unmatched to any gene: 8. The CDR3 coding sequence is TGCGCCAGCAGCGCCGGGACTAGCGGGACTCTTAGCACAGATACGCAGTATTTT. Its protein is CASSAGTSGTLSTDTQYF.

V and J are TRBV10-3 and TRBJ1-1; D uncertain. Germline CDR1 reads ENHRY; CDR2 reads SYGVKD. The CDR3 covers 14 residues. The ends were cut back, 0 bases at V and 1 base at J, with 6 bases in the middle. CDR3 residues: CAISESDPNTEAFF. DNA of the CDR3: TGTGCCATCAGTGAGTCTGACCCGAACACTGAAGCTTTCTTT.

The rearrangement joins TRBV9 to TRBJ2-1; 10 nucleotides match TRBD2. The germline V gene has CDR1 SGDLS and CDR2 YYNGEE. The CDR3 covers 15 residues. The V gene end was trimmed by 4 bases and the J gene end by 4 bases; junction bases not matched to a gene: 5. CDR3 sequence reads: CASSSRLAGYNEQFF. CDR3 DNA: TGTGCCAGCAGCTCCCGACTAGCGGGTTACAATGAGCAGTTCTTC.

This chain links TRBV28 with TRBJ2-5; a weak D match, TRBD2 (6 bases). CDR1 MDHEN and CDR2 SYDVKM come from the germline V gene. The V and J ends lost 7 bases and 5 bases respectively, with 23 bases between them. This CDR3 region has 16 residues. Written as DNA, the CDR3 is TGTGCCAGCACCTCTAGTAGGCTGGGAGGAGGGGAGACCCAGTACTTC. Protein product: CASTSSRLGGGETQYF.

This clone showed up just a few times. The genes are TRBV27 and TRBJ2-5; weak D call: TRBD2 (6 bases). This CDR3 has 16 residues. Germline CDR1 and CDR2: MNHEY and SMNVEV (reference sequence). The ends were cut back, 1 base at V and 5 bases at J, with 17 bases in the middle. Here the CDR3 reads CASSLLAGWAEETQYF. The DNA for the CDR3 is TGTGCCAGCAGTTTATTGGCGGGGTGGGCCGAGGAGACCCAGTACTTC.

This clone was found a few times. The chain carries TRBV25-1 and TRBJ1-4; D might be TRBD1 (5 bases). Germline CDR1 reads MGHDK; CDR2 reads SYGVNS. The CDR3 is made up of 14 amino acids. V lost 5 bases and J lost 7, with 14 bases in between. The DNA for the CDR3 is TGTGCCAGCAGTCCCTCCAGCAGGGCTGAAAAACTGTTTTTT. The encoded protein is CASSPSSRAEKLFF.

This clone has just a few counts. The rearrangement links TRBV7-2 to TRBJ1-1, with D perhaps matching TRBD1 (6 bases). The CDR3 totals 14 residues. Germline V gene sequence: CDR1 SGHTA, CDR2 FQGNSA. Trimming pared 1 base from V and 5 bases from J, leaving 11 bases between. CDR3 in amino acids: CASSLVAGETEAFF. CDR3 coding DNA: TGTGCCAGCAGCTTAGTCGCAGGGGAGACTGAAGCTTTCTTT.